This T cell receptor beta chain emerged from a study of blood T cells in healthy people across ages. General observations from the study: With age, beta diversity per million T cells declined roughly linearly, significantly by roughly 40. No one knew whether donors had CMV, which possibly confounded expanded clonotype changes.

Each sample gave at least 7 million isolated PBMCs. Per sample, at least 5 micrograms of total RNA were extracted. Then a second PCR, running roughly 7 to 11 cycles, was carried out with a sample-barcoded 5' primer and a J-beta primer mix. TCRdb reprocessed the 5' RACE reads with MiXCR, giving one entry per CDR3 protein. The data contain hundreds of thousands of distinct CDR3 sequences, 45% to 60% of them singletons. This clonotype was counted ten times or more. Its specificity is not known. This CDR3 spans 15 amino acids. V dropped 3 bases and J dropped 3; count of bases not matched to a gene: 7. Germline V CDR1 and CDR2: MDHEN, SYDVKM.

The chain employs TRBV28 and TRBJ2-7; TRBD1 matches at 8 bases. Sequenced material: blood. The TCR sequence derives from a woman of 80 years or more in good health. This CDR3 is CASSLVDRANYEQYF. CDR3 bases: TGTGCCAGCAGTTTGGTGGACAGGGCCAACTACGAGCAGTACTTC.